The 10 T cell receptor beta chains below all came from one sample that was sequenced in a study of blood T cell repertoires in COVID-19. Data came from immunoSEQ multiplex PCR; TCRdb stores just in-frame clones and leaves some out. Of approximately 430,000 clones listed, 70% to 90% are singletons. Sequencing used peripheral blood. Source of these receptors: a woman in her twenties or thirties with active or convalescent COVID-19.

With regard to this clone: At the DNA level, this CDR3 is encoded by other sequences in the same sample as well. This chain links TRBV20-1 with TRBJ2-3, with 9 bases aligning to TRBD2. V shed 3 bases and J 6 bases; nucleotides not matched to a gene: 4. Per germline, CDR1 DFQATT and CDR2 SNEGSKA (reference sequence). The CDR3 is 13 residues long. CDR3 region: CSASLAGTDTQYF. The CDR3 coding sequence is TGCAGTGCTAGTCTAGCGGGAACGGATACGCAGTATTTT.

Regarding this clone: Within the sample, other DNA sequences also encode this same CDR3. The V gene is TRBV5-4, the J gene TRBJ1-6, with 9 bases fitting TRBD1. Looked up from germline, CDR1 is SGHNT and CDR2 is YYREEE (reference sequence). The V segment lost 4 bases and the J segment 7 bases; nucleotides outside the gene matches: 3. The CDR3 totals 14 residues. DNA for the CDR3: TGTGCCAGCAGCCTGGACAGGGGAAATTCACCCCTCCACTTT. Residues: CASSLDRGNSPLHF.

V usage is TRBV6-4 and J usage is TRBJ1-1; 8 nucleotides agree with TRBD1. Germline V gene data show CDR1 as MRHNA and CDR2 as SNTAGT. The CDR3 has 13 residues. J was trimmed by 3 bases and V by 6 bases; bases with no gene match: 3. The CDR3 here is CASRTGVDTEAFF. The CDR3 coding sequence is TGTGCCAGCAGGACAGGGGTGGACACTGAAGCTTTCTTT.

Written as DNA, the CDR3 is TGTGCCAGCAGCAGTCTCCCCGGGACAGGGGGCGACCCTAATGAAAAACTGTTTTTT. Translated, it gives CASSSLPGTGGDPNEKLFF. The V call is TRBV7-8, the J call TRBJ1-4, with 12 positions matching TRBD1. Germline CDR1 SGHVS, CDR2 FQNEAQ. This CDR3 region has 19 residues. Trimming cost V 5 bases and J 3 bases; bases outside gene matches: 13.

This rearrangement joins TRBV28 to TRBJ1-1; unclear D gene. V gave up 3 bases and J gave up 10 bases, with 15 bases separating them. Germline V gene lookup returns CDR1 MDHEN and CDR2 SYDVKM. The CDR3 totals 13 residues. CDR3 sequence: CASSFAVAPTAFF. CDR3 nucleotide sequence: TGTGCCAGCAGTTTTGCGGTAGCCCCCACAGCTTTCTTT.

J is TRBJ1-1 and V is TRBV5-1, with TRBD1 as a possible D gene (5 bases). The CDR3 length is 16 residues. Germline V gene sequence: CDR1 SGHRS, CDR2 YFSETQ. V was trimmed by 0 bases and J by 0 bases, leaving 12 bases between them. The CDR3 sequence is CASSLAGGGVNTEAFF. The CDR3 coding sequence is TGCGCCAGCAGCTTGGCCGGTGGAGGGGTGAACACTGAAGCTTTCTTT.

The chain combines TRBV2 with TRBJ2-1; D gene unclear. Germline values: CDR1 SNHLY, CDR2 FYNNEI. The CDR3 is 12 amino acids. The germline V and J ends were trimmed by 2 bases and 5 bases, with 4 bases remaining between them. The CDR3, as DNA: TGTGCCAGCAGTGAACTTAACAATGAGCAGTTCTTC. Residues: CASSELNNEQFF. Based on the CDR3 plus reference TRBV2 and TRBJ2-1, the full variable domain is EPEVTQTPSHQVTQMGQEVILRCVPISNHLYFYWYRQILGQKVEFLVSFYNNEISEKSEIFDDQFSVERPDGSNFTLKIRSTKLEDSAMYFCASSELNNEQFFGPGTRLTVL.

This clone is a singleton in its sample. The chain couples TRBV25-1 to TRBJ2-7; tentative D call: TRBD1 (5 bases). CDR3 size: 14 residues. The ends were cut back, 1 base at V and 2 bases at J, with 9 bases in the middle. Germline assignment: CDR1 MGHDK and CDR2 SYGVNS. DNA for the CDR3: TGTGCCAGCAGTGAATCCGACAGCCCCTACGAGCAGTACTTC. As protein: CASSESDSPYEQYF.

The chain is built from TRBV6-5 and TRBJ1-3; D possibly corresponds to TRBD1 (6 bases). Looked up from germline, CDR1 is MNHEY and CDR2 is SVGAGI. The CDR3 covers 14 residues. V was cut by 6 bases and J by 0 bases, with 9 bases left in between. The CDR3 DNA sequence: TGTGCCAGCAGACGGACAGCCTCTGGAAACACCATATATTTT. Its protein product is CASRRTASGNTIYF.

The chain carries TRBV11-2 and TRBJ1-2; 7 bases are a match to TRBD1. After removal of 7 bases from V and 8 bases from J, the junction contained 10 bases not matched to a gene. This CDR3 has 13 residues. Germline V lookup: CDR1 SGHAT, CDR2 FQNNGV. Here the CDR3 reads CASTEPTGRGYTF. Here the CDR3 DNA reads TGTGCCAGCACCGAACCGACAGGGAGGGGCTACACCTTC.